This T cell receptor beta chain was profiled in a study of blood T cell repertoires in COVID-19. Study background: T cells, B-cell-depleted T cells, or PBMCs supplied cDNA or gDNA.

In the source study's methods: Estimation of nucleated cell counts was performed using reference gene primer amplification. The repertoire was sequenced with immunoSEQ multiplex PCR; TCRdb's copy has only in-frame clones and lacks some. V and J calls and clone size are those listed in that table; D and trimming were worked out from the DNA. The data hold just over 50,000 clones, with more than 75% observed a single time. Germline V lookup: CDR1 MDHEN, CDR2 SYDVKM. The junction had 4 bases not matched to a gene; V was cut back by 5 bases and J by 5 bases. The CDR3 covers 13 residues. The clonotype originates from a human donor with active COVID-19. The donor label of this sample is uncertain. The sample consisted of peripheral blood. This chain connects TRBV28 to TRBJ1-1; 8 bases map to TRBD1. CDR3 amino acids: CASSLRQGTEAFF. In DNA form, the CDR3 reads TGTGCCAGCAGTCTAAGACAGGGGACTGAAGCTTTCTTT.